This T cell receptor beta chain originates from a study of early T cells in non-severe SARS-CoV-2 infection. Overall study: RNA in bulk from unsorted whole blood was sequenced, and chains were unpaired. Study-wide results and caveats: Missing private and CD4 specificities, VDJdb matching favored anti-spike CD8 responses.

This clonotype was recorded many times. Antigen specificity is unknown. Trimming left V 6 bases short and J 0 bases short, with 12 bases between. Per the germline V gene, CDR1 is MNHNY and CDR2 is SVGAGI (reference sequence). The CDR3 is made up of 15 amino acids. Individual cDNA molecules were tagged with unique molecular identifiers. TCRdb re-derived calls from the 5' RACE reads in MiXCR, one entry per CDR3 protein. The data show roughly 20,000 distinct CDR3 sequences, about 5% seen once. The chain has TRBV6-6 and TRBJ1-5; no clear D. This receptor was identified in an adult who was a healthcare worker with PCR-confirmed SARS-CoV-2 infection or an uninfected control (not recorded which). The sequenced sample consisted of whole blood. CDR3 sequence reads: CASRSRADSNQPQHF. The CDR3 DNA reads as TGTGCCAGCAGATCCCGGGCGGATAGCAATCAGCCCCAGCATTTT.